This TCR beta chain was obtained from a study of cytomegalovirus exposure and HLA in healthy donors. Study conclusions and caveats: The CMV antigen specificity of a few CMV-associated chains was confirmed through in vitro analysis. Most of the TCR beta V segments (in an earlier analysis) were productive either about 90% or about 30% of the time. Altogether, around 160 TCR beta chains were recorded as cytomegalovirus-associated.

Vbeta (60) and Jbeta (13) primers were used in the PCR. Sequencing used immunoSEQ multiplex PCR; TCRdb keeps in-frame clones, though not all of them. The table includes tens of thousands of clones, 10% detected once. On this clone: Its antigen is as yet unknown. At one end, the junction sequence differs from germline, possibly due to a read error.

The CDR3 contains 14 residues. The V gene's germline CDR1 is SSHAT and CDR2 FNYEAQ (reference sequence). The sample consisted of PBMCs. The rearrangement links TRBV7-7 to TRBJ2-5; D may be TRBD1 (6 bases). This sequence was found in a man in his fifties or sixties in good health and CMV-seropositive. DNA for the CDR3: TGTGCTAGCAGCCCCCCTGGACAGCGGGAGACCCAGTACTTC. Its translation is CASSPPGQRETQYF.